This T cell receptor beta chain appears in the sequencing data of a study of PD-L1 blockade in urothelial cancer (dated by TCRdb to 2017 to 2019). Notes on the research overall: Therapy was started at some point between 2013 and 2015 for all patients, and atezolizumab 1,200 mg was administered intravenously every 3 weeks. About 85% of the 29 patients were identified as males with urothelial cancer of bladder origin, and a prior smoking history was reported by 18 of 29 patients. An ECOG performance status of 0 or 1 was recorded for the patients, and 0 to 3 prior chemotherapy regimens had been received by the patients. A median of roughly 140,000 T cells and approximately 83,000 unique TCRs was obtained from blood samples, and a median clonality of roughly 0.08 was observed. Pretreatment blood TCR-seq was available for twenty-nine patients, at least one posttreatment blood collection was obtained for around 25 patients, and tumor TCR-seq was available for around 25 patients. Durable clinical benefit meant progression-free survival longer than 6 months, and TCR features were also tested against progression-free and overall survival. Somatic, immune and clinical correlates of response to PD-L1 blockade with atezolizumab in urothelial cancer were the focus of an exploratory multi-omic analysis. TCR sequencing covered pretreatment tumor samples and matched, serially collected peripheral blood taken before and after atezolizumab treatment. Nine patients achieved durable clinical benefit and approximately 19 did not. Whole exome sequencing and RNA sequencing of pretreatment tumors were performed alongside TCR sequencing in the same patients. Blood samples were analyzed at 3 weeks after treatment start (second dose) and at 6 weeks after treatment start.

Study-wide conclusions, independent of this receptor: Small sample size (n ≈ 28) and many exploratory analyses mean the results are intended to be hypothesis-generating. Improved progression-free and overall survival was found to be associated with pretreatment peripheral blood TCR clonality below the median. Greater expansion of tumor-associated TCR clones in peripheral blood 3 weeks after the start of treatment was observed in patients with durable benefit (n of about 21, p = 0.022).

From the cysteine up to the phenylalanine, the CDR3 has a length of 19 residues. Left in the record is the CDR3 DNA by itself, 57 bases read in frame from the first base. At the junction V is shortened by 2 bases and J by 4 bases; bases outside the gene matches: 12. CDR1 and CDR2 (SGHTA, FQGNSA) derive from the germline V gene. To estimate absolute template abundance from read counts, synthetic TCR analog templates were spiked into each PCR. The immunoSEQ assay used bias-controlled V and J gene primers to amplify TCRbeta CDR3 regions from genomic DNA. Rearranged TCRbeta segments were sequenced at approximately 20X coverage. The study's own analysis went as follows. Sequencing errors were corrected by clustering, and CDR3s were annotated against IMGT so that V, D and J genes could be assigned. Downstream analyses used only productive TCRbeta rearrangements, leaving out any out-of-frame or stop-codon sequences. To compute clonality, Shannon entropy was normalized by the log of the number of unique productive sequences and then subtracted from one. Fisher's exact test with Benjamini-Hochberg correction, at a threshold of adjusted p below 0.01, was used to find clones that differed between time points or between blood and tumor. TCRdb retrieved this table from immuneACCESS and kept in-frame rearrangements only. Not all clones are present; in checked studies, unresolved V genes account for under half, and no reason is known for the remainder. V and J calls and clone size are given by that table; D and trimming were obtained from the DNA. In this sample the table shows approximately 24,000 clones, 86% of which occur a single time. The top ten hold under 40% of the sample.

A single count supports this clone. The clone's antigen remains unknown. Base quality data are lacking; no much larger clone is found one base away. The cohort included 25 to 30 patients with locally advanced or metastatic urothelial carcinoma who were treated at Memorial Sloan Kettering on a trial protocol. Peripheral blood mononuclear cells were collected pretreatment and during treatment, with between 1 and 8 total time points per patient. The Qiagen DNeasy Blood extraction kit was used to purify genomic DNA from total PBMCs and tumor samples. Collected pretreatment and during treatment, PBMCs were isolated and stored as previously described.

Rearrangement joined TRBV7-2 to TRBJ2-1, and 12 junction bases match TRBD2. The sample in question was PBMCs, obtained around atezolizumab (anti-PD-L1) treatment. This receptor was obtained from a man aged 55 to 70 with urothelial cancer. CDR3 protein: CASSLPRRLAGEQYNEQFF. The nucleotide sequence is TGTGCCAGCAGCTTACCCCGCCGACTAGCGGGGGAACAGTACAATGAGCAGTTCTTC.